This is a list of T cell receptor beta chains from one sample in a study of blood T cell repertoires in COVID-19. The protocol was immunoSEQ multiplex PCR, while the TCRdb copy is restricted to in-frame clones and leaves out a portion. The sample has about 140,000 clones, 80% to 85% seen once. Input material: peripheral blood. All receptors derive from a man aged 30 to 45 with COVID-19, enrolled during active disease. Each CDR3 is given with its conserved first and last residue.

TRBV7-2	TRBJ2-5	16	CASSLATSGSLETQYF
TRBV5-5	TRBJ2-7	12	CASSTGSYEQYF
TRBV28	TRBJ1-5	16	CASSLLTGGRNQPQHF
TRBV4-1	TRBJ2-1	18	CASSRTSSSGSSYNEQFF
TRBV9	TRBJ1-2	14	CASSVMVGRGGYTF
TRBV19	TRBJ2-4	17	CASSPSKARGPQNIQYF
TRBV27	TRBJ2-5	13	CASATGVQETQYF
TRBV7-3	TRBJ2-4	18	CASSLREAGGLAKNIQYF
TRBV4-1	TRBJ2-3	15	CASSRTTTAPDTQYF
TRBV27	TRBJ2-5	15	CASLSRDRDQETQYF
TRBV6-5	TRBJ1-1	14	CASSYSVGQLEAFF
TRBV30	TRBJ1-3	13	CAWTLRGTNTIYF
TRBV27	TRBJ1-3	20	CASSLPPGTGRTNSGNTIYF
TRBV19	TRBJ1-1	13	CASRAGWDTEAFF
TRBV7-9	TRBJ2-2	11	CASSSTGELFF
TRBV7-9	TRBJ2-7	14	CASSLNILSYEQYF
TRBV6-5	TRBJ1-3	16	CASSYSTPGFGDTIYF
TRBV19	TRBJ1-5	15	CASRMSGSSNQPQHF
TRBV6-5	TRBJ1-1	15	CASSLQGEVNTEAFF
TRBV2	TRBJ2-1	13	CASRDFGPSEQFF
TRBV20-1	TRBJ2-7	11	CSAQQGHEQYF
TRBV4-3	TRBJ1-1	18	CASSQDTGRGGRGTEAFF
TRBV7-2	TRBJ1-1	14	CASSPPSVNTEAFF
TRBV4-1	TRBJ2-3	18	CASSQVVSLAASTDTQYF
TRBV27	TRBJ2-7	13	CASGGQGAYEQYF
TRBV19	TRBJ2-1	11	CASSQGNEQFF
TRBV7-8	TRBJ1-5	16	CASSVSGTGGGQPQHF
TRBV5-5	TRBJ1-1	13	CASSLHHNTEAFF
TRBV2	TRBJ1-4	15	CASSDRDRGNEKLFF
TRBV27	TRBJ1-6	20	CASSSHPYSQFSSYNSPLHF
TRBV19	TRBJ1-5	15	CASSIGVYSNQPQHF
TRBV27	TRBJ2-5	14	CASSPDRVGETQYF
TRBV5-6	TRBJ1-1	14	CASSHQHRNTEAFF
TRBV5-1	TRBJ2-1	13	CASSLSLGNEQFF
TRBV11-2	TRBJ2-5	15	CASSFEAGRGETQYF
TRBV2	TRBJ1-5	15	CASSDEDRDNQPQHF
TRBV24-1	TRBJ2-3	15	CATSLAGVSTDTQYF